A single sample is the source of the 21 T cell receptor beta chains below, sequenced in a study of T cell clusters in autoimmune cytopenias. Approximately 40,000 genome equivalents of blood DNA were amplified for TRB. TRB was amplified by touch-down multiplex PCR, primer pools A and B combined. TCRdb re-analyzed the multiplex PCR reads; it lists each CDR3 protein once, without DNA. The sample data list over 4,000 distinct CDR3 sequences. These same records also appear under a second study, on T cell repertoires in aging, cancer and after chemotherapy.

The specimen sequenced was peripheral blood. The receptors stem from a human donor in good health.

This clonotype is deemed medium-sized by its frequency. The rearrangement links TRBV6-6 to TRBJ2-7. Germline V gives CDR1 MNHNY, CDR2 SVGAGI (reference sequence). CDR3 length: 12 residues. CDR3 in amino acids: CASGLPSYEQYF.

The V gene is TRBV4-2, the J gene TRBJ2-2. There are 16 residues in the CDR3. The germline gives CDR1 LGHNA, CDR2 YNFKEQ. The CDR3 region is CASSQDLRSNTGELFF.

The V call is TRBV30, the J call TRBJ2-6; the TCRdb call, TRBD1, lacks DNA for checking. The length of the CDR3 is 13 residues. From germline, CDR1 is GTSNPN and CDR2 SVGIG (reference sequence). Here the CDR3 reads CAWSRGQPNVLTF.

This clonotype shows up as medium-sized by frequency. The chain joins TRBV13 to TRBJ2-7; TCRdb's D call, TRBD1, is unchecked because there is no DNA. CDR1 and CDR2 (germline): PRHDT, FYEKMQ (reference sequence). The CDR3 runs 14 residues. The CDR3 here is CASRRGSSIYEQYF. Full variable domain (outside the CDR3, taken from reference TRBV13 and TRBJ2-7): AAGVIQSPRHLIKEKRETATLKCYPIPRHDTVYWYQQGPGQDPQFLISFYEKMQSDKGSIPDRFSAQQFSDYHSELNMSSLELGDSALYFCASRRGSSIYEQYFGPGTRLTVT.

The CDR3 protein is CASSQVNQGAYF. The V gene is TRBV14, the J gene TRBJ2-5; the D call from TCRdb, TRBD1, cannot be confirmed without DNA. Per germline, CDR1 SGHDN and CDR2 FVKESK. The CDR3 totals 12 residues.

This clonotype counts as medium-sized (0.01 to 0.1%) by frequency. The gene calls are TRBV6-5 and TRBJ1-5; there is no DNA to check the TCRdb D call of TRBD1. This CDR3 has 13 residues. Germline V gene sequence: CDR1 MNHEY, CDR2 SVGAGI. The CDR3 sequence is CATHRGLGQPQHF.

In terms of frequency, this clonotype is medium-sized. The genes are TRBV5-6 and TRBJ2-5; TCRdb outputs TRBD1, but without DNA this stays unchecked. CDR1 and CDR2 from the germline V gene are SGHDT and YYEEEE. CDR3 length equals 13 residues. The chain's CDR3 is CASSPQGEETQYF.

The V and J genes are TRBV12-3 or TRBV12-4 and TRBJ1-1. The CDR3 sequence is 14 residues long. The CDR3 sequence is CASSLSLINTEAFF.

Measured by frequency, this clonotype is medium-sized. V and J are TRBV6-5 and TRBJ1-5; with no DNA, the TCRdb D assignment of TRBD1 cannot be verified. The CDR3 is 19 amino acids. CDR1 and CDR2 from the germline V gene are MNHEY and SVGAGI. The CDR3 here is CASSPQSGGRVGSNQPQHF.

This chain joins TRBV20-1 and TRBJ2-3. CDR1 and CDR2 from the germline V gene are DFQATT and SNEGSKA (reference sequence). The CDR3 contains 11 residues. The CDR3 is CSATLTDTQYF.

The chain combines TRBV30 with TRBJ1-1. This CDR3 has 14 residues. CDR1 and CDR2 (germline): GTSNPN, SVGIG (reference sequence). CDR3: CAWSGGRGVTEAFF.

By frequency, this clonotype is medium-sized (0.01 to 0.1%). The V call is TRBV27, the J call TRBJ2-1; TCRdb calls TRBD2, which cannot be checked without DNA. There are 17 residues in the CDR3. Per germline, CDR1 MNHEY and CDR2 SMNVEV (reference sequence). CDR3 loop: CASRSEPGLAVNNEQFF.

J is TRBJ2-1 and V is TRBV7-9; TCRdb's D gene call, TRBD1, goes unchecked for lack of DNA. Germline values: CDR1 SEHNR, CDR2 FQNEAQ (reference sequence). The CDR3 consists of 15 residues. CDR3 sequence reads: CASSLGYLWDNEQFF.

This clonotype is called medium-sized based on its frequency. The rearrangement links TRBV27 to TRBJ2-1; the TCRdb D gene call, TRBD1, has no DNA to confirm it. The germline V gene has CDR1 MNHEY and CDR2 SMNVEV (reference sequence). This CDR3 comprises 16 residues. The CDR3 loop reads CASTPTGFGFPNEQFF.

This chain connects TRBV7-9 to TRBJ2-3; TCRdb reports TRBD1, a call that lacks DNA to check it against. The CDR3 is made up of 15 amino acids. The germline V gene encodes CDR1 SEHNR and CDR2 FQNEAQ (reference sequence). The CDR3 loop reads CASSLGHSGTDTQYF.

The chain carries TRBV7-9 and TRBJ2-7; TCRdb gives TRBD2 as the D gene, but with no DNA this cannot be confirmed. There are 15 residues in the CDR3. Per germline, CDR1 SEHNR and CDR2 FQNEAQ (reference sequence). CDR3 residues: CASTSLAVPSYEQYF.

By frequency, this clonotype is medium-sized. This rearrangement joins TRBV15 to TRBJ2-1; the D call of TRBD1 rests on TCRdb alone, since no DNA is present to check it. Germline V CDR1 and CDR2: LNHNV, YYDKDF (reference sequence). CDR3 length: 17 amino acids. CDR3 region: CATSRGLRDRDYNEQFF.

Judged by frequency, this clonotype is medium-sized. The J gene is TRBJ2-3, the V gene TRBV6-5; the TCRdb call, TRBD2, lacks DNA for checking. Germline CDR1 is MNHEY and CDR2 is SVGAGI. The CDR3 spans 15 residues. CDR3 sequence reads: CASSGLAGGPDTQYF.

This clonotype is called medium-sized based on its frequency. The V call is TRBV7-6, the J call TRBJ1-3. Germline V gene lookup returns CDR1 SGHVS and CDR2 FNYEAQ. This CDR3 region has 15 residues. The CDR3 sequence is CASSLGVEAGNTIYF. Supplemented by reference TRBV7-6 and TRBJ1-3, the full variable domain reads GAGVSQSPRYKVTKRGQDVALRCDPISGHVSLYWYRQALGQGPEFLTYFNYEAQQDKSGLPNDRFSAERPEGSISTLTIQRTEQRDSAMYRCASSLGVEAGNTIYFGEGSWLTVV.

By frequency, this clonotype is medium-sized. The chain carries TRBV6-6 and TRBJ1-1. This CDR3 is built from 14 residues. The germline V gene encodes CDR1 MNHNY and CDR2 SVGAGI (reference sequence). The CDR3: CASSRTKDNTEAFF.

This clonotype is classed as medium-sized by frequency. The chain couples TRBV6-5 to TRBJ1-6; the TRBD1 assignment by TCRdb is unverifiable without DNA. CDR3 size: 15 residues. CDR1 and CDR2 (germline): MNHEY, SVGAGI. CDR3 residues: CASIRDGLDNSPLHF.